This T cell receptor (beta chain) came from a study of shared clonotypes between healthy human individuals. Study findings and constraints: Blood was the sole source, and tissue repertoires probably differ. It was anticipated that sequencing depth would influence how many clonotypes donors shared.

Recent acute infections and vaccinations were absent in the healthy HIV-negative adult donors. CD8 memory merged CD45RO+ cells and CCR7-negative CD45RA+ TemRA cells into one population. Repertoires were generated with immunoSEQ multiplex PCR, while TCRdb's copy carries only in-frame clones and drops some. Of some 700,000 clones in the sample, 90% were seen once. Turning to this clone: The antigen remains unidentified.

The sequence was obtained from a man younger than 35 in good health. Some clones in this sample may be carry-over from other donors' samples. The sample consisted of memory CD8+ T cells from PBMCs. Subset noted: CD45RO+ cells pooled with CCR7-negative TemRA cells.

The CDR3 spells CATSRDIGYQETQYF. The CDR3 nucleotides are TGTGCCACCAGCAGAGATATTGGGTACCAAGAGACCCAGTACTTC. The V gene is TRBV15, the J gene TRBJ2-5; no reliable D call. Germline CDR1 and CDR2: LNHNV and YYDKDF (reference sequence). This CDR3 has 15 residues. Trimming took off 0 bases at V and 0 bases at J, with 8 bases between the two ends.